The subject of this entry is one T cell receptor (beta chain). Germline CDR1 is LNHDA and CDR2 is SQIVND (reference sequence). J lost 4 bases, V lost 8 bases, and 5 bases had no gene match. CDR3 length equals 13 residues. This entry comes from a study of cytomegalovirus exposure and HLA in healthy donors. The PCR contained 60 Vbeta and 13 Jbeta primers. Generated by immunoSEQ multiplex PCR, the TCRdb table keeps only in-frame clones and is missing some. The data show more than 250,000 clones, approximately 90% seen once. V and J are TRBV19 and TRBJ1-1, with 9 bases that match TRBD1. The sequenced sample consisted of PBMCs. The TCR sequence derives from a woman under 30 in good health and CMV-seronegative. Here the CDR3 DNA reads TGTGCCAGTTCCATGACAGGGGGCACTGAAGCTTTCTTT. It specifies CASSMTGGTEAFF. The full variable domain, in which reference TRBV19 and TRBJ1-1 provide the parts outside the CDR3, is DGGITQSPKYLFRKEGQNVTLSCEQNLNHDAMYWYRQDPGQGLRLIYYSQIVNDFQKGDIAEGYSVSREKKESFPLTVTSAQKNPTAFYLCASSMTGGTEAFFGQGTRLTVV.